The T cell receptor (beta chain) described here comes from a study of beta chain features in type 1 diabetes (dated by TCRdb to the late 2010s). Background for the entire study: Mean age, gender distribution, total cell number and subset yield did not differ between patients and healthy donors. A total of about 99,000,000 sorted cells were examined across all samples, and RNA yield correlated strongly with the number of cells per subset. The study compared TCRB repertoires of sorted circulating CD4+ T cell subsets between recently diagnosed type 1 diabetes patients and matched healthy donors. Regulatory and stem cell-like memory subsets were isolated from only 8 patients and about eight healthy donors, whereas naive and central memory subsets came from all 28 donors. Broad study findings and their caveats: Naive, central memory and regulatory TCRB repertoires appeared to be more similar among patients than among healthy donors. Only small numbers of individuals were included in the HLA sub-analyses, which left unresolved whether HLA type had any influence on TCRB rearrangement. In all four CD4+ subsets, TCRB CDR3 length was moderately but significantly shorter in type 1 diabetes patients. PCR may preferentially amplify shorter templates, but because patient and control samples were amplified and corrected together, any resulting skew would affect both groups equally. Because cDNA rather than genomic DNA was sequenced, highly expressing activated cells could have been over-represented, although no difference in activation and CD3 levels was found between groups. Patients with type 1 diabetes made fewer insertions and deleted more nucleotides at VDJ recombination sites, implying thymic rearrangement abnormalities.

All of the isolated RNA was reverse transcribed with the High Capacity cDNA Reverse Transcription Kit, so expressed TCRB transcripts were sequenced. Deep immunoSEQ sequencing was performed on naive, central memory and regulatory T cell samples, with an average of roughly 3.3 million total reads per sample. Sorted cells were lysed in RLT buffer and RNA was extracted with DNase-treated RNeasy Micro or Mini kits, depending on cell number. To prevent cross-contamination, each cell subset was processed individually, whereas patient and healthy donor samples were processed jointly. The immunoSEQ multiplex PCR was used to amplify TCRB sequences from cDNA, yielding 87-bp fragments that span the CDR3 region. Amplicons were sequenced on the Illumina HiSeq platform. The study's processing was this. Synthetic template baselines were used to correct PCR bias computationally, reads within Hamming distance 2 were collapsed together, and singletons that could not be merged were discarded. Reads were aligned against IMGT to assign V, D and J genes, CDR3 length and insertions or deletions at six rearrangement sites. Within each subset, clonotype counts were normalized to sorted cell number, and only after that were true diversity and Gini coefficients computed with the tcR R package. The overlap coefficient, calculated on TCRB nucleotide sequences, was used to quantify repertoire sharing. Out-of-frame TCRB sequences from naive cells were analyzed to stand in for the pre-selection repertoire. The clones in this table, taken by TCRdb from immuneACCESS, are in-frame only. Not every clone is retained; where verified, under half of the shortfall comes from an unresolved V gene, and the cause of the rest is unknown. V and J calls and clone size are those listed in that table; D and trimming were worked out from the DNA. The sample data list roughly 290,000 clones, and approximately 15% of these were observed just once. In total, the top ten clones hold 0.015% to 0.017% of the sample.

V loses 5 bases at its end and J loses 2 bases; junction bases beyond the gene matches: 2. Reading the germline V gene gives CDR1 SQVTM and CDR2 ANQGSEA. The CDR3 sequence holds 14 residues, the cysteine and phenylalanine included. Only CDR3 DNA is held: 42 bases, read in frame from base 1. Each donor gave one peripheral blood draw, approximately 120 mL on average, collected into heparinised tubes. A BD FACSAria II was used to sort naive, central memory, regulatory and stem cell-like memory CD4+ T cells with a panel that included CD45RO, CCR7, CD25, CD127, CD95 and CD27. All sorted populations exceeded 95% purity. PBMCs were separated immediately by Lymphoprep density gradient centrifugation and were stained directly, without being cultured. So that batch effects would be minimized, each experiment stained and sorted samples in pairs, pairing one healthy donor with one patient. Concerning this clone itself: This clone's antigen is unknown. Per-base quality was not reported, and no clone a single base away is much larger than it.

The V and J segments used are TRBV29-1 and TRBJ2-5; 13 bases in between match TRBD2. The sequence was obtained from a man younger than 35 with type 1 diabetes. The sample consisted of naive CD4+ T cells from blood. Sample cell subset or site, as interpreted from the label and publication: true naive CD4+ T cells. The DNA is as follows: TGCAGCGTTTCGACTAGCGGGAGGCAAGAGACCCAGTACTTC. It codes for CSVSTSGRQETQYF.